This TCR beta chain was recorded in a study of blood T cell repertoires in COVID-19. About the study: From the United States, Italy and Spain came samples of acute and convalescent COVID-19. PBMCs, B-cell-depleted T cells, or T cells were the source of the cDNA or gDNA that made up the material.

There are 18 residues in the CDR3. With 3 bases clipped from V and 1 base from J, the junction kept 11 bases outside the gene matches. The germline V gene encodes CDR1 SGHTA and CDR2 FQGNSA. Those who participated ranged in age from about 18 to 95 years and resided in 24 US areas. Data came from immunoSEQ multiplex PCR; TCRdb stores just in-frame clones and leaves some out. Seen here are under 350,000 clones, about nine tenths observed once, and the top ten hold about 4.1%. This sequence originates from a man aged 30-40 years who had recovered from COVID-19. Source material: PBMCs or T cells enriched from blood (not recorded which). The V call is TRBV7-2, the J call TRBJ2-3, with TRBD2 identical over 9 bases. The CDR3 reads CASSLSRLAEKGTDTQYF. DNA for the CDR3: TGTGCCAGCAGCTTGTCACGACTAGCGGAAAAGGGCACAGATACGCAGTATTTT.